Below are 2 T cell receptor beta chains sequenced from a single sample in a study of post-analysis software for immune sequencing data. No antigen has been identified for these receptors. Study-wide results and limits: Roughly 5 TRBV segments, TRBV5-6, TRBV5-1 and TRBV20-1 among them, were found more frequent in patients than controls.

Unique-molecular-identifier-tagged TCR beta cDNA libraries were used. TCRdb passed the PCR reads through MiXCR, listing each CDR3 protein once. The table lists about 570,000 distinct CDR3 sequences, roughly 34% of them singletons. Sequenced sample: blood. The receptor set was obtained from a girl aged 2-17 years with multiple sclerosis.

This chain connects TRBV20-1 to TRBJ2-1, with 9 bases that match TRBD2. Germline V gives CDR1 DFQATT, CDR2 SNEGSKA (reference sequence). There are 16 residues in the CDR3. V lost 1 base and J lost 10; bases outside the gene matches: 14. CDR3 bases: TGCAGTGCTAGAGTAGAGGTAGCGGGGGCTCGTCGGGAGCAGTTCTTC. It codes for CSARVEVAGARREQFF.

The gene calls are TRBV5-1 and TRBJ2-5, with D possibly being TRBD1 (6 bases). Germline V gene sequence: CDR1 SGHRS, CDR2 YFSETQ. The CDR3 has 16 residues. Trimming took 3 bases from V and 3 from J, leaving 18 bases between them. CDR3 residues: CASSSRPGTPEETQYF. The CDR3 coding sequence is TGCGCCAGCAGCTCAAGACCCGGGACACCCGAAGAGACCCAGTACTTC. The full variable domain, rest sourced from reference TRBV5-1 and TRBJ2-5, is KAGVTQTPRYLIKTRGQQVTLSCSPISGHRSVSWYQQTPGQGLQFLFEYFSETQRNKGNFPGRFSGRQFSNSRSEMNVSTLELGDSALYLCASSSRPGTPEETQYFGPGTRLLVL.